This TCR beta chain was sequenced during a study of T cells in localized non-small cell lung cancer. Study results and limitations: Higher blood T cell density went with longer overall survival.

Only a few counts were recorded for this clone. Its target is unknown. The CDR3 totals 14 residues. Trimming removed 5 bases from V and 6 bases from J; junction bases left unmatched: 4. Germline V gene sequence: CDR1 SGHNT, CDR2 YENEEA. Only in-frame clones appear in the TCRdb table, and some are missing; sequencing was by immunoSEQ multiplex PCR. There are several hundred clones in the sample; roughly 19% occur only once, and more than 25% lies in the top ten. This specimen consisted of normal lung tissue next to the tumor, obtained before any cancer treatment. This clonotype originated in a female donor at least 60 years old with stage I lung adenocarcinoma. The V call is TRBV11-3, the J call TRBJ2-7, with 13 positions matching TRBD2. The CDR3 sequence: CASSSGLAGAEQYF. The CDR3 DNA sequence: TGTGCCAGCAGCAGCGGACTAGCGGGAGCCGAGCAGTACTTC.